Sequencing of this TCR beta chain was carried out in a study of T cell repertoires in cytomegalovirus infection. This clonotype was seen repeatedly, ten times or more. TCRdb re-analysed the reads in MiXCR, keeping a single row per CDR3 protein. Of approximately 630,000 distinct CDR3 sequences in the sample, approximately 25% are singletons; the top ten hold approximately 8%. This CDR3 is built from 14 residues. The V end was cut by 7 bases, the J end by 2 bases, with 15 bases between. CDR1 is SEHNR, CDR2 FQNEAQ, per germline (reference sequence). The sequenced sample consisted of CD8+ T cells from PBMCs. This chain uses TRBV7-9 with TRBJ2-7; D might be TRBD1 (6 bases). This clonotype originated in a human donor in good health (CMV status not recorded). Some clones in this sample may be carry-over from other donors' samples. CDR3 DNA sequence: TGTGCCAGCATCCTATCCGGGACAACCTACGAGCAGTACTTC. This encodes CASILSGTTYEQYF.